The sequence of this T cell receptor (beta chain) was determined in a study of blood T cell repertoires in COVID-19. About the study: Spain, Italy and the United States supplied samples that represented acute and convalescent COVID-19. PBMCs, B-cell-depleted T cells, or T cells were the source of the cDNA or gDNA that made up the material.

This CDR3 region has 15 residues. With 7 bases removed from V and 7 bases from J, the gap between germline ends came to 19 bases. Germline V gives CDR1 SEHNR, CDR2 FQNEAQ (reference sequence). Under the authors' procedure: Using reference gene primer amplification, nucleated cell counts were estimated. Generated by immunoSEQ multiplex PCR, the TCRdb table keeps only in-frame clones and is missing some. The V and J calls and clone size are taken from that table; D and trimming were inferred from the DNA. The data contain around 200,000 clones, 85% of them singletons. This clone rates as medium-sized. Seattle patients were enrolled during active infection and followed longitudinally.

Input material: peripheral blood. The chain links TRBV7-9 to TRBJ1-4, with a weak D call TRBD1 (6 bases). The clonotype comes from a person aged 65 to 85 with COVID-19, enrolled during active disease. Written as DNA, the CDR3 is TGTGCCAGCACCAAAATAATAACAGGGTTTGAAAAACTGTTTTTT. Residues: CASTKIITGFEKLFF.